These 9 T cell receptor beta chains were sequenced from one sample in a study of T cell responses to AZD1222 COVID-19 vaccine. Libraries were prepared by immunoSEQ multiplex PCR; TCRdb keeps only in-frame clonotypes and omits some of them. This sample has 85,000 to 90,000 clones, with about 90% found just once. Material: peripheral blood, obtained on day 0 of MenACWY control vaccination. These receptors were taken from an adult in good health.

This clone has a single count. V gene TRBV29-1 combines with J gene TRBJ2-7, with 10 bases aligning to TRBD1. The CDR3 is made up of 15 amino acids. V dropped 1 base and J dropped 6; count of bases not matched to a gene: 9. The germline gives CDR1 SQVTM, CDR2 ANQGSEA. The CDR3 region is CSVEGDRGGNREQYF. In DNA form, the CDR3 reads TGCAGCGTTGAAGGGGACAGGGGAGGGAATCGCGAGCAGTACTTC.

The genes are TRBV7-9 and TRBJ2-1, with D uncertain. Trimming pared 1 base from V and 9 bases from J, leaving 4 bases between. The CDR3 length is 11 residues. Germline CDR1 reads SEHNR; CDR2 reads FQNEAQ (reference sequence). CDR3 sequence: CASSLVSEQFF. CDR3 coding DNA: TGTGCCAGCAGCTTAGTCAGTGAGCAGTTCTTC.

The chain joins TRBV15 to TRBJ2-5; 9 bases align to TRBD2. CDR1 is LNHNV and CDR2 is YYDKDF in the germline V gene (reference sequence). This CDR3 is 16 amino acids long. The J segment lost 4 bases and the V segment lost 1 base, leaving 7 bases of the junction unmatched. The CDR3: CATSRGPAGGIETQYF. For the CDR3, the DNA is TGTGCCACCAGCAGAGGGCCAGCGGGGGGTATAGAGACCCAGTACTTC. The full variable domain, its missing parts supplied by reference TRBV15 and TRBJ2-5, is DAMVIQNPRYQVTQFGKPVTLSCSQTLNHNVMYWYQQKSSQAPKLLFHYYDKDFNNEADTPDNFQSRRPNTSFCFLDIRSPGLGDTAMYLCATSRGPAGGIETQYFGPGTRLLVL.

J is TRBJ2-7 and V is TRBV29-1; 7 positions match TRBD1. This CDR3 region has 16 residues. Germline V CDR1 and CDR2: SQVTM, ANQGSEA. Unmatched junction bases numbered 16, after V lost 5 bases and J lost 3 bases. The CDR3 coding sequence is TGCAGCGTTTGGATTGTTAGGGGAAACAGGGGCTACGAGCAGTACTTC. Its protein is CSVWIVRGNRGYEQYF.

The V call is TRBV15, the J call TRBJ2-5; 13 nucleotides agree with TRBD2. The CDR3 is made up of 17 amino acids. V dropped 3 bases and J dropped 2; count of bases not matched to a gene: 6. Per germline, CDR1 LNHNV and CDR2 YYDKDF (reference sequence). CDR3 bases: TGTGCCACCAGCAGGAAGATACTAGCGGGAGGGCAAGAGACCCAGTACTTC. Its protein is CATSRKILAGGQETQYF.

The chain combines TRBV18 with TRBJ2-1; D not resolved. In germline, CDR1 is KGHSH, CDR2 LQKENI. V lost 4 bases to trimming and J lost 9 bases, with 13 bases between them. This CDR3 comprises 13 residues. CDR3 sequence: CASSRSSTREQFF. For the CDR3, the DNA is TGTGCCAGCTCACGATCCTCCACCCGTGAGCAGTTCTTC.

This chain joins TRBV18 and TRBJ1-5; possibly TRBD1 for D (5 bases). Per germline, CDR1 KGHSH and CDR2 LQKENI. The CDR3 has 16 residues. Trimming pared 2 bases from V and 3 bases from J, leaving 14 bases between. DNA for the CDR3: TGTGCCAGCTCACCAGTTTCAGGGACCTACAATCAGCCCCAGCATTTT. Residues: CASSPVSGTYNQPQHF. The full variable domain, in which reference TRBV18 and TRBJ1-5 provide the parts outside the CDR3, is NAGVMQNPRHLVRRRGQEARLRCSPMKGHSHVYWYRQLPEEGLKFMVYLQKENIIDESGMPKERFSAEFPKEGPSILRIQQVVRGDSAAYFCASSPVSGTYNQPQHFGDGTRLSIL.

The rearrangement links TRBV7-9 to TRBJ2-2; TRBD2 agrees at 9 bases. Looked up from germline, CDR1 is SEHNR and CDR2 is FQNEAQ (reference sequence). V lost 4 bases and J lost 3; bases outside the gene matches: 6. The CDR3 extends over 16 amino acids. CDR3 in amino acids: CASSSTGTSHTGELFF. CDR3 DNA sequence: TGTGCCAGCAGCTCTACCGGGACTAGCCACACCGGGGAGCTGTTTTTT.

As concerns this clone: At one end the junction does not follow the germline gene, possibly because of a read error. The CDR3 DNA reads as TGTGCTAGCAGCTTAGGTGGGTTGGAGGGTTCACCCCTCCACTTT. Its translation: CASSLGGLEGSPLHF. The chain recombines TRBV7-7 with TRBJ1-6; no reliable D call. Per germline, CDR1 SSHAT and CDR2 FNYEAQ (reference sequence). The CDR3 covers 15 residues.